Sequencing of this T cell receptor beta chain was carried out in a study of long-term antiretroviral therapy in people with HIV. The V gene lost 7 bases and the J gene lost 6 bases, with 9 bases spanning the gap. This CDR3 spans 12 amino acids. Germline assignment: CDR1 SNHLY and CDR2 FYNNEI. The run of the v3.0 immunoSEQ assay was at survey level. Only in-frame clones appear in the TCRdb table, and some are missing; sequencing was by immunoSEQ multiplex PCR. This table has more than 15,000 clones, approximately 80% appearing once. The sequence was obtained from a man aged 18 to 30 with HIV. The V gene is TRBV2, the J gene TRBJ2-2; D call uncertain. The sequencing here drew on unsorted PBMCs, taken 0.3 years after starting antiretroviral therapy. CDR3 nucleotides: TGTGCCAGCAACCAGGATGCCGGGGAGCTGTTTTTT. Its translation is CASNQDAGELFF.